These 5 T cell receptor beta chains came from one sample sequenced in a study of blood T cell repertoires in COVID-19. Method: immunoSEQ multiplex PCR; TCRdb's copy keeps in-frame clones and lacks some. The sample gives some 240,000 clones, about 90% of which show up once; under 2.5% is in the top ten. The sequenced sample consisted of peripheral blood. These receptors all come from a woman aged 55-69 years with COVID-19, enrolled during active disease.

The V gene is TRBV19, the J gene TRBJ2-1; D possibly corresponds to TRBD1 (5 bases). Germline V gives CDR1 LNHDA, CDR2 SQIVND (reference sequence). V was trimmed by 2 bases and J by 5 bases, leaving 13 bases between them. The CDR3 extends over 15 amino acids. CDR3 sequence reads: CASSIRLGRNNEQFF. In nucleotides, the CDR3 is TGTGCCAGTAGTATAAGGTTGGGGCGTAACAATGAGCAGTTCTTC.

This clone was observed a single time. This chain uses TRBV11-2 with TRBJ2-1, with a tentative D call TRBD1 (6 bases). The CDR3 spans 18 residues. CDR1 SGHAT and CDR2 FQNNGV come from the germline V gene. Between the trimmed V and J ends, which lost 1 base and 5 bases, there was a span of 21 bases. The DNA of the CDR3 is TGTGCCAGCAGCTTAGGACCGGGACACCAGAAGGCGGACAATGAGCAGTTCTTC. It is translated as CASSLGPGHQKADNEQFF.

The V gene is TRBV6-5, the J gene TRBJ1-5, with D possibly being TRBD1 (6 bases). V lost 6 bases to trimming and J lost 0 bases, with 12 bases between them. This CDR3 spans 15 amino acids. Germline V gene lookup returns CDR1 MNHEY and CDR2 SVGAGI. The CDR3 bases are TGTGCCAGCAGGACAGGTCAGGATAGCAATCAGCCCCAGCATTTT. It yields the protein CASRTGQDSNQPQHF.

This chain links TRBV6-5 with TRBJ1-1; TRBD1 might be the D (5 bases). CDR1 is MNHEY, CDR2 SVGAGI, per germline. The CDR3 is 11 residues long. Trimming removed 8 bases at V and 8 bases at J, with 12 bases between. CDR3 in DNA: TGTGCCAGCGCTAGGACAAAAGAAGCTTTCTTT. Translated, it gives CASARTKEAFF.

The V and J genes are TRBV30 and TRBJ1-2; 7 bases are a match to TRBD1. Germline V gene lookup returns CDR1 GTSNPN and CDR2 SVGIG (reference sequence). Trimming at V came to 4 bases and at J to 4 bases, leaving 15 bases not matched to a gene. This CDR3 region has 16 residues. For the CDR3, the DNA is TGTGCCTGGACCCCTCCATCTCTGACAGGGTCCTATGGCTACACCTTC. As protein: CAWTPPSLTGSYGYTF. Using reference TRBV30 and TRBJ1-2 for the parts outside the CDR3, the full variable domain is SQTIHQWPATLVQPVGSPLSLECTVEGTSNPNLYWYRQAAGRGLQLLFYSVGIGQISSEVPQNLSASRPQDRQFILSSKKLLLSDSGFYLCAWTPPSLTGSYGYTFGSGTRLTVV.